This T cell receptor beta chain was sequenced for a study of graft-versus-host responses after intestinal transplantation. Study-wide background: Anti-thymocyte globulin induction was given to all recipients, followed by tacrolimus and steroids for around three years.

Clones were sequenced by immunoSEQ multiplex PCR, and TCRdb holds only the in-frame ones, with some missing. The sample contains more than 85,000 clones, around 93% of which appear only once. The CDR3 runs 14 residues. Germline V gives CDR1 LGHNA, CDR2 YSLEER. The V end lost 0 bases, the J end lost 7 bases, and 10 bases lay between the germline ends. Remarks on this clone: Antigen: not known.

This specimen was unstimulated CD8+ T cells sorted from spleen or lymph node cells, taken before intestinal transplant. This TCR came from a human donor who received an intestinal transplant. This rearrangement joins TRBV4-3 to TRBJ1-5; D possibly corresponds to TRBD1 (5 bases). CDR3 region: CASSQDTGTQPQHF. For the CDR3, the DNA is TGCGCCAGCAGCCAAGATACAGGCACACAGCCCCAGCATTTT.